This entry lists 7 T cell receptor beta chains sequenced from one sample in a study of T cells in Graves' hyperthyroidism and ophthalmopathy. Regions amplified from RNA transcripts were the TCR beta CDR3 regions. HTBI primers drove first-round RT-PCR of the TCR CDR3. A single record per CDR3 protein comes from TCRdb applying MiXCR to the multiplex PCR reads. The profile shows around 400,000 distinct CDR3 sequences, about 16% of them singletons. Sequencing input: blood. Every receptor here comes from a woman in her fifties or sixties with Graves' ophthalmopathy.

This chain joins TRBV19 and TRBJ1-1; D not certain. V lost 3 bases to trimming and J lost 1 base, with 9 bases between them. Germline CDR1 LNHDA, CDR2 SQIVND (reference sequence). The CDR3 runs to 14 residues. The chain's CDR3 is CASSISFRNTEAFF. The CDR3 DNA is TGTGCCAGTAGTATTTCATTTAGGAACACTGAAGCTTTCTTT.

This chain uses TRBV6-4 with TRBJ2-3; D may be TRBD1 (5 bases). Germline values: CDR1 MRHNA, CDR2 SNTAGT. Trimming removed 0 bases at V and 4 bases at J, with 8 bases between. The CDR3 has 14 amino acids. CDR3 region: CASSDSWGADTQYF. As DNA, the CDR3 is TGTGCCAGCAGTGACTCGTGGGGCGCAGATACGCAGTATTTT.

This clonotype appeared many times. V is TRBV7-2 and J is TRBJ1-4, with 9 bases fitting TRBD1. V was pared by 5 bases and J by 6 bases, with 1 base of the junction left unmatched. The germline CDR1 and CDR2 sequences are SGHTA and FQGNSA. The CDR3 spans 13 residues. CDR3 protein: CASSRDRDEKLFF. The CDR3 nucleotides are TGTGCCAGCAGCCGGGACAGGGATGAAAAACTGTTTTTT. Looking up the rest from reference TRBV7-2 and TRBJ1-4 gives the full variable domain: GAGVSQSPSNKVTEKGKDVELRCDPISGHTALYWYRQSLGQGLEFLIYFQGNSAPDKSGLPSDRFSAERTGGSVSTLTIQRTQQEDSAVYLCASSRDRDEKLFFGSGTQLSVL.

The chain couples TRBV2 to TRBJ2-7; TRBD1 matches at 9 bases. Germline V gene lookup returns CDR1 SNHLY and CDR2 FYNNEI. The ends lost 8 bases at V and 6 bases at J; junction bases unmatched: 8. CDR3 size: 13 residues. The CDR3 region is CASDRQGGLEQYF. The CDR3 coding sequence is TGTGCCAGCGACAGACAGGGGGGCCTCGAGCAGTACTTC.

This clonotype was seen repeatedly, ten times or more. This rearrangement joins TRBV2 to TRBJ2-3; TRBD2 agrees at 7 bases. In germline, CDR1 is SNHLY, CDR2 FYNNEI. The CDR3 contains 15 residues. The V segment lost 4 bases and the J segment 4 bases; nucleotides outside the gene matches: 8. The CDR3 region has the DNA TGTGCCAGCAGTGCGCTGCTAGCGGAGTCAGATACGCAGTATTTT. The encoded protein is CASSALLAESDTQYF.

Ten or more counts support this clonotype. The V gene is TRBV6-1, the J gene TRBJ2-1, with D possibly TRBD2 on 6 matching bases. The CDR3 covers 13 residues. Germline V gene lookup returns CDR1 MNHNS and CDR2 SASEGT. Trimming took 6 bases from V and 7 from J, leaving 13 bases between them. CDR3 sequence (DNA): TGTGCCAGCAGCGTAGCGGTTCAAAATGAGCAGTTCTTC. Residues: CASSVAVQNEQFF.

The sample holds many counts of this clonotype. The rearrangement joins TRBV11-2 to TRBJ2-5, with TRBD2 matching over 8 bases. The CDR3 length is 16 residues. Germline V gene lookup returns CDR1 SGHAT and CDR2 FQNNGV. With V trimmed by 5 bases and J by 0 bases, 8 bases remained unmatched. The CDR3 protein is CASSDGTRGDQETQYF. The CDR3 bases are TGTGCCAGCAGCGACGGGACTAGAGGAGACCAAGAGACCCAGTACTTC.